Listed here are 9 T cell receptor beta chains from one sample, sequenced in a study of post-analysis software for immune sequencing data. The study, taken as a whole, reports: Controls had lower frequencies than patients of 4 or 5 TRBV segments, which included TRBV5-6, TRBV5-1 and TRBV20-1.

These receptors lack a known antigen. Prepared TCR beta cDNA libraries contained unique molecular identifiers. TCRdb itself ran the PCR reads through MiXCR, one entry per CDR3 protein. The sample contains roughly 570,000 distinct CDR3 sequences, around a third of which appear only once. The material sequenced was blood. These TCRs come from a girl aged 2-17 years with multiple sclerosis.

This clonotype has a handful of counts. The chain links TRBV20-1 to TRBJ2-5; 9 nucleotides line up with TRBD2. Germline trimming cut 0 bases from V and 2 bases from J; bases unmatched to any gene: 4. The CDR3 loop spans 15 amino acids. Germline V lookup: CDR1 DFQATT, CDR2 SNEGSKA (reference sequence). The CDR3 DNA reads TGCAGTGCTAGAGATCAAAGCGGGGGGCAAGAGACCCAGTACTTC. As protein: CSARDQSGGQETQYF.

This CDR3 is CASSSPTQETQYF. CDR3 DNA sequence: TGTGCCAGCAGCTCGCCGACCCAAGAGACCCAGTACTTC. The genes are TRBV5-6 and TRBJ2-7; D remains unclear. The J call may be wrong; the DNA end is better matched by TRBJ2-5. The CDR3 runs 13 residues. CDR1 SGHDT and CDR2 YYEEEE come from the germline V gene.

V and J are TRBV6-2 or TRBV6-3 and TRBJ1-2, with TRBD1 identical over 8 bases. Germline V gene data show CDR1 as MNHEY and CDR2 as SVGEGT. Trimming took 7 bases from V and 7 from J; bases not matched to a gene: 14. The CDR3 has 15 amino acids. The CDR3 loop reads CASTNTGQGAVGYTF. CDR3 nucleotide sequence: TGTGCCAGCACCAATACCGGACAGGGAGCTGTTGGCTACACCTTC.

The DNA of the CDR3 is TGTGCCAGCAGCCCAGGGACTCGCGGGTCGTACCAAGAGACCCAGTACTTC. Its protein product is CASSPGTRGSYQETQYF. The chain combines TRBV5-8 with TRBJ2-5, with D maybe TRBD2 (6 bases). Germline CDR1 is SGHTS and CDR2 is YDEGEE. The CDR3 length is 17 residues. Deletions cut 4 bases from V and 0 bases from J, with 19 bases between.

This chain connects TRBV10-3 to TRBJ1-4; D is possibly TRBD1 (5 bases). Trimming removed 3 bases from V and 0 bases from J, with 20 bases in between. The length of the CDR3 is 19 residues. The germline gives CDR1 ENHRY, CDR2 SYGVKD. The CDR3 region is CAISDSGRGEGATNEKLFF. As DNA, the CDR3 is TGTGCCATCAGTGACTCCGGACGGGGAGAAGGGGCAACTAATGAAAAACTGTTTTTT.

J is TRBJ2-7 and V is TRBV10-3; the match to TRBD1 covers 9 bases. Germline V gene data show CDR1 as ENHRY and CDR2 as SYGVKD. The CDR3 extends over 16 amino acids. V lost 4 bases to trimming and J lost 2 bases; unmatched junction nucleotides: 9. CDR3 residues: CAISGPGTGRPYEQYF. For the CDR3, the DNA is TGTGCCATCAGTGGCCCCGGGACAGGGCGTCCCTACGAGCAGTACTTC.

The rearrangement uses TRBV20-1 and TRBJ2-7; 7 positions agree with TRBD2. V gave up 0 bases and J gave up 2 bases; unmatched junction bases: 10. Germline loops: CDR1 DFQATT, CDR2 SNEGSKA (reference sequence). This CDR3 is built from 16 residues. In DNA form, the CDR3 reads TGCAGTGCTAGAGACCCCAAGGGGCGGGGGACCTACGAGCAGTACTTC. Residues: CSARDPKGRGTYEQYF.

The chain uses TRBV3-1 and TRBJ2-3; TRBD1 is a possible D gene (5 bases). The CDR3 is 15 amino acids. Germline-derived CDR1 and CDR2 are LGHDT and YNNKEL (reference sequence). Trimming stripped 4 bases from V and 1 base from J, with 12 bases between. The CDR3 DNA reads as TGTGCCAGCAGCCCCCGCACAGGCCGCACAGATACGCAGTATTTT. Translated, it gives CASSPRTGRTDTQYF.

This clonotype was counted a few times. The V and J genes are TRBV29-1 and TRBJ2-3; 8 nucleotides agree with TRBD2. V lost 5 bases to trimming and J lost 7 bases; unmatched junction nucleotides: 11. The CDR3 contains 14 residues. Germline CDR1 and CDR2: SQVTM and ANQGSEA. The DNA of the CDR3 is TGCAGCGTTACCAGCGGGGGACTGACGTATACGCAGTATTTT. Its protein product is CSVTSGGLTYTQYF.